These 18 T cell receptor beta chains were sequenced from one sample in a study of Tregs in tolerant kidney transplant recipients. Generated by immunoSEQ multiplex PCR, the TCRdb table keeps only in-frame clones and is missing some. This sample has 90,000 to 120,000 clones, with 90% found just once. Sequencing used CD4+ T cells from blood, obtained before the transplant. Every receptor here comes from a human donor who received a combined kidney and bone marrow transplant.

This chain uses TRBV5-6 with TRBJ1-3; 10 nucleotides match TRBD1. The CDR3 extends over 16 amino acids. Germline values: CDR1 SGHDT, CDR2 YYEEEE. The V segment lost 4 bases and the J segment 0 bases; nucleotides outside the gene matches: 4. CDR3 DNA: TGTGCCAGCAGCACGACAGGGGGCCCCTCTGGAAACACCATATATTTT. Its translation is CASSTTGGPSGNTIYF.

The chain uses TRBV7-9 and TRBJ2-1, with TRBD1 matching 11 bases. Looked up from germline, CDR1 is SEHNR and CDR2 is FQNEAQ (reference sequence). The CDR3 has 15 amino acids. Losses at the gene ends were 4 bases for V and 3 bases for J; bases not matched to a gene: 2. The CDR3 DNA is TGTGCCAGCAGCTGGACAGGGGGCAACTACAATGAGCAGTTCTTC. Amino acids: CASSWTGGNYNEQFF.

The chain employs TRBV15 and TRBJ2-2; D perhaps matches TRBD1 (6 bases). Germline-derived CDR1 and CDR2 are LNHNV and YYDKDF (reference sequence). With 5 bases removed from V and 7 bases from J, the gap between germline ends came to 14 bases. The CDR3 runs 14 residues. CDR3 loop: CATSFRQAGGELFF. In nucleotides, the CDR3 is TGTGCCACCAGCTTCCGACAGGCTGGCGGGGAGCTGTTTTTT. The full variable domain, rest sourced from reference TRBV15 and TRBJ2-2, is DAMVIQNPRYQVTQFGKPVTLSCSQTLNHNVMYWYQQKSSQAPKLLFHYYDKDFNNEADTPDNFQSRRPNTSFCFLDIRSPGLGDTAMYLCATSFRQAGGELFFGEGSRLTVL.

This clone was seen once. The J gene is TRBJ2-5, the V gene TRBV9; a weak D match, TRBD2 (7 bases). The CDR3 runs to 18 residues. The ends were cut back, 0 bases at V and 2 bases at J, with 20 bases in the middle. Germline assignment: CDR1 SGDLS and CDR2 YYNGEE. The DNA for the CDR3 is TGTGCCAGCAGCGTAGTGGGTCCTGGGGGGGCTGCGCAAGAGACCCAGTACTTC. Amino acid sequence: CASSVVGPGGAAQETQYF.

The V gene is TRBV4-3, the J gene TRBJ1-2; TRBD1 aligns across 8 bases. CDR1 is LGHNA, CDR2 YSLEER, per germline. This CDR3 region has 18 residues. J gave up 2 bases and V 0 bases, and 11 bases lay outside the gene matches. CDR3 sequence reads: CASSQDIVRTGLNYGYTF. The CDR3 DNA reads as TGCGCCAGCAGCCAAGATATCGTAAGGACAGGGCTAAACTATGGCTACACCTTC.

The rearrangement joins TRBV27 to TRBJ2-7; 8 bases agree with TRBD1. Looked up from germline, CDR1 is MNHEY and CDR2 is SMNVEV (reference sequence). V lost 5 bases and J lost 1; bases outside the gene matches: 7. This CDR3 has 15 residues. Here the CDR3 reads CASSPRDRKSYEQYF. CDR3 nucleotide sequence: TGTGCCAGCAGTCCGAGGGACAGGAAATCCTACGAGCAGTACTTC.

The rearrangement joins TRBV15 to TRBJ2-3, with D possibly being TRBD2 (6 bases). V was pared by 1 base and J by 5 bases, with 13 bases between. Germline V gene data show CDR1 as LNHNV and CDR2 as YYDKDF (reference sequence). This CDR3 spans 15 amino acids. As DNA, the CDR3 is TGTGCCACCAGCAGAGCGGGAGATCGGGGAGATACGCAGTATTTT. Its translation: CATSRAGDRGDTQYF.

The chain links TRBV19 to TRBJ2-3, with D unclear. Germline lookup yields CDR1 LNHDA and CDR2 SQIVND (reference sequence). This CDR3 spans 15 amino acids. V lost 3 bases and J lost 0, with 10 bases in between. In nucleotides, the CDR3 is TGTGCCAGTAGTATCTGGGCAGAGAGCACAGATACGCAGTATTTT. Its protein product is CASSIWAESTDTQYF.

V gene TRBV19 combines with J gene TRBJ2-1; perhaps TRBD1 as D (6 bases). Trimming pared 7 bases from V and 2 bases from J, leaving 12 bases between. CDR3 length equals 14 residues. The germline V gene encodes CDR1 LNHDA and CDR2 SQIVND (reference sequence). The CDR3 DNA is TGTGCCAGTAAGAGGTCAGGGGCCTACAATGAGCAGTTCTTC. Its protein is CASKRSGAYNEQFF.

J is TRBJ1-2 and V is TRBV28, with no clear D. The CDR3 runs 11 residues. CDR1 is MDHEN, CDR2 SYDVKM, per germline. V gave up 2 bases and J gave up 8 bases, with 6 bases separating them. The CDR3 loop is CASSLGGGYTF. CDR3 DNA sequence: TGTGCCAGCAGTTTAGGAGGGGGCTACACCTTC.

The chain links TRBV4-1 to TRBJ2-1; 7 bases fit TRBD1. The CDR3 consists of 15 residues. Germline trimming cut 5 bases from V and 5 bases from J; bases unmatched to any gene: 9. Germline V gene data show CDR1 as MGHRA and CDR2 as YSYEKL. CDR3 residues: CASSGASGGNNEQFF. The CDR3 DNA reads TGCGCCAGCAGCGGGGCGTCAGGGGGAAACAATGAGCAGTTCTTC.

The chain is built from TRBV7-2 and TRBJ2-1, with 8 bases lining up with TRBD2. V was pared by 5 bases and J by 3 bases, with 9 bases of the junction left unmatched. Germline CDR1 is SGHTA and CDR2 is FQGNSA. The CDR3 extends over 16 amino acids. The CDR3 here is CASSRYSGTDYNEQFF. The DNA for the CDR3 is TGTGCCAGCAGCCGCTATAGCGGGACCGACTACAATGAGCAGTTCTTC.

This clone was detected only a few times. The rearrangement joins TRBV25-1 to TRBJ2-7, with TRBD1 matching 8 bases. The trim removed 1 base at V and 4 bases at J, leaving 6 bases unmatched. This CDR3 contains 15 residues. Germline values: CDR1 MGHDK, CDR2 SYGVNS. Here the CDR3 DNA reads TGTGCCAGCAGTGAATCGACAGGGGCTCGATACGAGCAGTACTTC. Translation: CASSESTGARYEQYF.

This sequence joins TRBV5-4 and TRBJ2-7; TRBD2 aligns across 8 bases. The CDR3 has 14 amino acids. Germline lookup yields CDR1 SGHNT and CDR2 YYREEE (reference sequence). After removal of 0 bases from V and 3 bases from J, the junction contained 2 bases not matched to a gene. CDR3 loop: CASSLEAGGYEQYF. In DNA, the CDR3 is TGTGCCAGCAGCTTGGAGGCGGGGGGCTACGAGCAGTACTTC.

The chain is built from TRBV5-8 and TRBJ1-1, with TRBD1 identical over 7 bases. CDR1 and CDR2 from the germline V gene are SGHTS and YDEGEE. The trim removed 4 bases at V and 0 bases at J, leaving 9 bases unmatched. The CDR3 consists of 16 residues. The CDR3 loop reads CASSPGQLTMNTEAFF. The CDR3 nucleotides read TGTGCCAGCAGCCCGGGACAGCTTACTATGAACACTGAAGCTTTCTTT.

This clone was detected only once. The V gene is TRBV7-2, the J gene TRBJ2-7; D perhaps matches TRBD2 (6 bases). Germline values: CDR1 SGHTA, CDR2 FQGNSA. This CDR3 comprises 11 residues. Deletions cut 8 bases from V and 1 base from J, with 6 bases between. CDR3 in amino acids: CASRGSYEQYF. CDR3 DNA sequence: TGTGCCAGCCGGGGGTCCTACGAGCAGTACTTC.

V and J are TRBV5-1 and TRBJ2-5; perhaps TRBD2 as D (5 bases). V was shortened by 2 bases and J by 3 bases, with 8 bases between the two germline ends. The CDR3 length is 13 residues. Germline CDR1 SGHRS, CDR2 YFSETQ. As DNA, the CDR3 is TGCGCCAGCAGCTTACTAGTGGAAGAGACCCAGTACTTC. Translating it yields CASSLLVEETQYF.

The chain employs TRBV19 and TRBJ2-1, with 9 bases aligning to TRBD1. The V gene end was trimmed by 5 bases and the J gene end by 3 bases; junction bases not matched to a gene: 5. Per the germline V gene, CDR1 is LNHDA and CDR2 is SQIVND (reference sequence). CDR3 length equals 15 residues. The CDR3 nucleotides read TGTGCCAGTAGTGAGAGGACAGGGGACTACAATGAGCAGTTCTTC. As protein: CASSERTGDYNEQFF.